Sequencing of this TCR beta chain was carried out in a study of blood T cell repertoires in COVID-19. Study at large: The United States, Italy and Spain supplied acute and convalescent COVID-19 samples.

Produced via immunoSEQ multiplex PCR; TCRdb's table is partial and in-frame only. This table holds about 60,000 clones, approximately 84% found once. The CDR3 spans 15 residues. V shed 7 bases and J shed 1 base, with 14 bases lying between them. Germline lookup yields CDR1 MDHEN and CDR2 SYDVKM. The sequencing sample was made of peripheral blood. The receptor was derived from a man aged 55 to 70 with acute or convalescent COVID-19. The chain carries TRBV28 and TRBJ1-5; D remains ambiguous. CDR3 protein: CASTPATYSNQPQHF. The CDR3 DNA is TGTGCCAGCACTCCCGCGACTTACAGCAATCAGCCCCAGCATTTT.